This is a list of T cell receptor beta chains from one sample in a study of blood T cell repertoires in COVID-19. Measured with immunoSEQ multiplex PCR; TCRdb has only the in-frame clones, and not every one. The data contain roughly 250,000 clones, over 80% of them singletons. Sequencing used PBMCs or T cells enriched from blood (not recorded which). Receptor source: a woman aged 40 to 50 who had been exposed to COVID-19. Both conserved end residues are part of each CDR3. The order of the fields is clone size, V gene, J gene, D gene, CDR3 DNA, CDR3 protein. A D gene is named only where the DNA matches it firmly. Size is stated for part of the rows, as once, few or many counts, or as a class when the clone is expanded.

>NA|TRBV19|TRBJ1-6|NA
TGTGCCAGTAGTACCTGGGGGCTACTACATTCACCCCTCCACTTT
CASSTWGLLHSPLHF
>NA|TRBV6-6|TRBJ1-3|TRBD1
TGTGCCAGCAGGAGAGGGCAGGGGGCTGACACCATATATTTT
CASRRGQGADTIYF
>NA|TRBV7-3|TRBJ2-1|TRBD2
TGTGCCAGCAGCTCATCCCCACGGGCGGGAGGTGACAATGAGCAGTTCTTC
CASSSSPRAGGDNEQFF
>NA|TRBV19|TRBJ1-2|NA
TGTGCCAGTAGGCGGGGCTATGGCTACACCTTC
CASRRGYGYTF
>NA|TRBV5-6|TRBJ2-5|NA
TGTGCCAGCAGCCCCTATTGGGGGCCTGAGACCCAGTACTTC
CASSPYWGPETQYF
>NA|TRBV29-1|TRBJ2-3|TRBD2
TGCAGCGTTGACGGACTAGCGGGGGCCGATACGCAGTATTTT
CSVDGLAGADTQYF
>NA|TRBV9|TRBJ1-1|NA
TGTGCCAGCAGCGTCTTCCCACAGGACACTGAAGCTTTCTTT
CASSVFPQDTEAFF
>NA|TRBV28|TRBJ1-3|TRBD1
TGTGCCAGCCGGGACAGTGGAAACACCATATATTTT
CASRDSGNTIYF
>NA|TRBV7-8|TRBJ1-1|TRBD1
TGTGCCAGCAGCCCAAGGGACAGGAAGAACACTGAAGCTTTCTTT
CASSPRDRKNTEAFF
>NA|TRBV11-2|TRBJ2-1|TRBD1
TGTGCCAGCAGCTTGGGGACAGTGAATGAGCAGTTCTTC
CASSLGTVNEQFF
>NA|TRBV29-1|TRBJ1-2|TRBD1
TGCAGCGTTGGACAGGGACAAGACTACACCTTC
CSVGQGQDYTF
>NA|TRBV29-1|TRBJ2-6|TRBD1
TGCAGCGTTGCCAGCGGGACAGGGGGCTTCGGGGCCAACGTCCTGACTTTC
CSVASGTGGFGANVLTF
>NA|TRBV11-3|TRBJ1-5|NA
TGTGCCAGCAGCTTGCAGGGTGATCAGCCCCAGCATTTT
CASSLQGDQPQHF
>NA|TRBV24-1|TRBJ2-1|NA
TGTGCCACCAGCAGACCCGAGGGTCGGAACAATGAGCAGTTCTTC
CATSRPEGRNNEQFF
>NA|TRBV4-3|TRBJ1-4|NA
TGCGCCAGCAGCCAAGAAACAGGGAGAGGTGAAAAACTGTTTTTT
CASSQETGRGEKLFF
>once|TRBV14|TRBJ1-1|NA
TGTGCCAGCAGCCCATTTCCTGGGGGGAAGCGAGAGAACACTGAAGCTTTCTTT
CASSPFPGGKRENTEAFF
>NA|TRBV24-1|TRBJ2-1|TRBD2
TGTGCCACCAGTGATTCCTTAGCGGGAGAGCGTGAGCAGTTCTTC
CATSDSLAGEREQFF
>once|TRBV25-1|TRBJ2-3|TRBD2
TGTGCCAGCAGTGCCTCCAAGACTAGCGTTTATAGAGATACGCAGTATTTT
CASSASKTSVYRDTQYF
>NA|TRBV7-3|TRBJ2-1|NA
TGTGCCAGCAGCAACCCAGGGGGGAGTTCTCGGAATGAGCAGTTCTTC
CASSNPGGSSRNEQFF
>once|TRBV6-5|TRBJ1-2|TRBD1
TGTGCCATCAGCACAGGGGCCCGTGGCTACACCTTC
CAISTGARGYTF
>NA|TRBV28|TRBJ2-2|TRBD2
TGTGCCAGCAGTTTGGGGCTAGCGGGGACCGGGGAGCTGTTTTTT
CASSLGLAGTGELFF
>NA|TRBV11-1|TRBJ2-5|NA
TGTGCCAGCAGCTTAAGTTCCGGGGGAGAGACCCAGTACTTC
CASSLSSGGETQYF
>once|TRBV4-2|TRBJ2-2|TRBD2
TGTGCCAGCAGCCAGAGCGGGGGGGCACGGACCGGGGAGCTGTTTTTT
CASSQSGGARTGELFF
>NA|TRBV4-3|TRBJ2-2|NA
TGCGCCAGCAGCCAGCAACTTAGGGGTACCGGGGAGCTGTTTTTT
CASSQQLRGTGELFF
>once|TRBV9|TRBJ1-2|TRBD1
TGTGCCAGCAGCCCCCAGACAGGGGAGTATGGCTACACCTTC
CASSPQTGEYGYTF
>NA|TRBV5-4|TRBJ1-2|NA
TGTGCCAGCAGCGAAGAACTTCATAACTATGGCTACACCTTC
CASSEELHNYGYTF
>NA|TRBV19|TRBJ2-3|NA
TGTGCCAGTAATAATGGGGCTAGCGGCATACAGGGGGTTGCGCAGTATTTT
CASNNGASGIQGVAQYF
>NA|TRBV7-6|TRBJ1-1|TRBD1
TGTGCCAGCAGCTTAGCGTCGGGGACAGGGAACACTGAAGCTTTCTTT
CASSLASGTGNTEAFF
>NA|TRBV11-3|TRBJ2-7|TRBD1
TGTGCCAGCAGCTTGAGGACAGGTAACGAGCAGTACTTC
CASSLRTGNEQYF
>NA|TRBV7-2|TRBJ2-7|TRBD2
TGTGCCAGCAGCTTAACGACTAGCGGGGGCTACGAGCAGTACTTC
CASSLTTSGGYEQYF
>NA|TRBV6-2/TRBV6-3|TRBJ2-7|NA
TGTGCCAGCAGTTACTTTGGAGGTGCTCAGTACTTC
CASSYFGGAQYF
>NA|TRBV30|TRBJ1-4|NA
TGTGCCTGGAGTGACGAGGAAAAACTGTTTTTT
CAWSDEEKLFF
>NA|TRBV7-6|TRBJ1-6|NA
TGTGCCAGCAGTCCTTTTGGGATAGGGGTCTATAATTCACCCCTCCACTTT
CASSPFGIGVYNSPLHF
>NA|TRBV29-1|TRBJ2-3|NA
TGCAGCTCCTCCGACAGGTTCACAGATACGCAGTATTTT
CSSSDRFTDTQYF
>NA|TRBV11-2|TRBJ2-1|TRBD2
TGTGCCAGCAGCTTAGGGGGAGGGACCTCCTCCCATGAGCAGTTCTTC
CASSLGGGTSSHEQFF
>NA|TRBV7-9|TRBJ2-3|NA
TGTGCCAGCAGCTTAGATTGGGCGGGGACAGATACGCAGTATTTT
CASSLDWAGTDTQYF
>NA|TRBV5-6|TRBJ1-2|NA
TGTGCCAGCAGCTTGGACCCAAGCTCCTATGGCTACACCTTC
CASSLDPSSYGYTF
>NA|TRBV4-3|TRBJ2-7|TRBD2
TGCGCCAGCAGCCAAGATCTCGGGGGGGCCTACGAGCAGTACTTC
CASSQDLGGAYEQYF
>NA|TRBV5-1|TRBJ1-3|TRBD1
TGTGCCAGCAGCCGGGACAGGAGCTCTGGAAACACCATATATTTT
CASSRDRSSGNTIYF
>NA|TRBV7-2|TRBJ1-6|NA
TGTGCCAGCAGCTTAGCGGGCTGGGGACAACTCCTCCACTTT
CASSLAGWGQLLHF
>NA|TRBV7-3|TRBJ2-1|NA
TGTGCCAGCAGCTTAATACTAGCCTGCTATGAGCAGTTCTTC
CASSLILACYEQFF
>once|TRBV3-1/TRBV3-2|TRBJ1-6|NA
TGTGCCAGCAGCCAGCGTGGCCCTAGGGGAAATTCACCCCTCCACTTT
CASSQRGPRGNSPLHF
>NA|TRBV19|TRBJ1-2|TRBD1
TGTGCCAGTAGTGTAGGGACAGGGAACTATGGCTACACCTTC
CASSVGTGNYGYTF
>NA|TRBV7-9|TRBJ1-6|TRBD1
TGTGCCAGCATGCTAACAGGGGACGGTCCACCCCTCCACTTT
CASMLTGDGPPLHF
>NA|TRBV6-5|TRBJ1-5|NA
TGTGCCAGCAGCCCCAGAATTGATCAGCCCCAGCATTTT
CASSPRIDQPQHF
>NA|TRBV18|TRBJ1-1|NA
TGTGCCAGCTCACCACCGGGACTTCTGAACACTGAAGCTTTCTTT
CASSPPGLLNTEAFF
>NA|TRBV9|TRBJ2-1|NA
TGTGCCAGCAGCGCCGTGAGTCTCACCTACAATGAGCAGTTCTTC
CASSAVSLTYNEQFF
>NA|TRBV4-3|TRBJ1-4|NA
TGCGCCAGCAGCCAAGATGGAGTCAGGACAGATGGAGAAAAACTGTTTTTT
CASSQDGVRTDGEKLFF
>NA|TRBV7-9|TRBJ1-4|NA
TGTGCCAGCAGCCCCACTTCTTTTGGAACTAATGAAAAACTGTTTTTT
CASSPTSFGTNEKLFF
>NA|TRBV27|TRBJ2-1|NA
TGTGCCAGCAGTTTATACGTGGGGGCCTCCTACAATGAGCAGTTCTTC
CASSLYVGASYNEQFF
>NA|TRBV28|TRBJ1-2|TRBD1
TGTGCCAGCAGTTTACCCCGGACAGGGAACTATGGCTACACCTTC
CASSLPRTGNYGYTF
>few|TRBV24-1|TRBJ2-5|NA
TGTGCCACCAGTGAGGAGGGGTTTCAAGAGACCCAGTACTTC
CATSEEGFQETQYF
>NA|TRBV5-1|TRBJ1-3|TRBD1
TGCGCCAGCAGCGCCACAGGGGGCTTCTCTGGAAACACCATATATTTT
CASSATGGFSGNTIYF
>NA|TRBV28|TRBJ2-7|NA
TGTGCCAGCAGACAGGGCATGCACGAGCAGTACTTC
CASRQGMHEQYF